Following are 31 T cell receptor beta chains from one sample sequenced in a study of T-cell memory formation after mild COVID-19. TCRdb independently ran MiXCR on the 5' RACE reads; one entry per CDR3 protein. Of about 190,000 distinct CDR3 sequences detected, around 27% appear once; the ten largest clones hold about an eighth. The sample was PBMCs or a T cell subset sorted from them (not recorded which). Receptors originate from an adult woman who had mild COVID-19 (a few samples of this study predate the infection). Cell type and time point are not known.

The chain uses TRBV6-1 and TRBJ2-7; 9 nucleotides line up with TRBD1. This CDR3 contains 14 residues. Germline assignment: CDR1 MNHNS and CDR2 SASEGT. V lost 0 bases to trimming and J lost 6 bases; unmatched junction nucleotides: 3. Here the CDR3 reads CASSEAGTGFEQYF. CDR3 DNA sequence: TGTGCCAGCAGTGAAGCGGGGACAGGGTTCGAGCAGTACTTC.

This clonotype was picked up a small number of times. The chain couples TRBV7-2 to TRBJ1-2; tentatively, D is TRBD1 (6 bases). The CDR3 extends over 17 amino acids. V was shortened by 1 base and J by 1 base, with 16 bases between the two germline ends. Per the germline V gene, CDR1 is SGHTA and CDR2 is FQGNSA. DNA of the CDR3: TGTGCCAGCAGCTTAGTCCTGTGGGGGGGCCGTAACTATGGCTACACCTTC. This translates into CASSLVLWGGRNYGYTF. The full variable domain, in which reference TRBV7-2 and TRBJ1-2 provide the parts outside the CDR3, is GAGVSQSPSNKVTEKGKDVELRCDPISGHTALYWYRQSLGQGLEFLIYFQGNSAPDKSGLPSDRFSAERTGGSVSTLTIQRTQQEDSAVYLCASSLVLWGGRNYGYTFGSGTRLTVV.

In this sample, this clonotype turned up a few times. The chain is built from TRBV6-5 and TRBJ2-2; 14 nucleotides align to TRBD2. Germline CDR1 is MNHEY and CDR2 is SVGAGI. The CDR3 is 17 residues long. V was clipped by 6 bases and J by 7 bases; unmatched bases: 10. CDR3 loop: CASRALGLAGADGELFF. The CDR3 coding sequence is TGTGCCAGCAGAGCCCTGGGACTAGCGGGAGCGGACGGGGAGCTGTTTTTT.

This chain links TRBV7-3 with TRBJ2-1; 8 bases fit TRBD1. Trimming removed 4 bases from V and 8 bases from J; junction bases left unmatched: 22. The CDR3 is 19 residues long. Germline CDR1 SGHTA, CDR2 FQGTGA. The CDR3 is CASSSTGTGSDPTLHEQFF. The CDR3 DNA follows: TGTGCCAGCAGCTCCACCGGGACAGGATCGGACCCCACCCTCCATGAGCAGTTCTTC.

This clonotype was observed a handful of times. This chain's CDR3 is CAWSVVPLGGGYTF. The CDR3, as DNA: TGTGCCTGGAGTGTAGTGCCCCTCGGTGGCGGCTACACCTTC. V and J are TRBV30 and TRBJ1-2; D not certain. The length of the CDR3 is 14 residues. CDR1 and CDR2 (germline): GTSNPN, SVGIG (reference sequence). V was shortened by 0 bases and J by 8 bases, with 16 bases between the two germline ends.

This clonotype was picked up a small number of times. The chain has TRBV7-9 and TRBJ1-2; 7 nucleotides align to TRBD1. With 7 bases clipped from V and 10 bases from J, the junction kept 12 bases outside the gene matches. Germline V gene lookup returns CDR1 SEHNR and CDR2 FQNEAQ (reference sequence). The CDR3 spans 13 residues. CDR3: CASTPRLGGAYTF. The CDR3 bases are TGTGCCAGCACCCCTCGTCTAGGGGGCGCCTACACCTTC.

This chain uses TRBV10-3 with TRBJ1-2; D might be TRBD1 (5 bases). Per the germline V gene, CDR1 is ENHRY and CDR2 is SYGVKD. Trimming stripped 3 bases from V and 1 base from J, with 18 bases between. The length of the CDR3 is 17 residues. As DNA, the CDR3 is TGTGCCATCAGTGAACACATGGGAGACAGCTTTAACTATGGCTACACCTTC. Protein sequence: CAISEHMGDSFNYGYTF.

The chain recombines TRBV6-2 or TRBV6-3 with TRBJ2-1; TRBD2 matches at 10 bases. CDR3 length equals 16 residues. Germline-derived CDR1 and CDR2 are MNHEY and SVGEGT. The J segment lost 4 bases and the V segment lost 8 bases, leaving 11 bases of the junction unmatched. This CDR3 is CASSQVGTSVYNEQFF. The DNA of the CDR3 is TGTGCCAGCTCCCAGGTGGGGACTAGCGTATACAATGAGCAGTTCTTC.

This clonotype was picked up many times. A junction boundary mismatches the germline segment, possibly from a read error. This chain links TRBV5-1 with TRBJ2-3, with D maybe TRBD2 (6 bases). This CDR3 spans 13 amino acids. Germline CDR1 and CDR2: SGHRS and YFSETQ. The CDR3 sequence: CASSLAGTDTQYF. The CDR3 DNA reads TGTGCCAGCAGCTTAGCGGGCACAGATACGCAGTATTTT.

V and J are TRBV12-3 or TRBV12-4 and TRBJ2-1, with a weak D call TRBD1 (5 bases). This CDR3 region has 15 residues. Trimming removed 5 bases at V and 6 bases at J, with 17 bases between. For the CDR3, the DNA is TGTGCCAGCAGTCCTCTGGGCAGGGAACGCAATGAGCAGTTCTTC. Protein product: CASSPLGRERNEQFF.

The chain carries TRBV1 and TRBJ1-2; the D call TRBD1 from the table was never checked on the DNA. TRBV1 is a known pseudogene. The CDR3 runs to 20 residues. The CDR3 sequence is CTSSHRSIPGTPLGGYGYTF. CDR3 nucleotides: TGCACCAGCAGCCACCGTAGCATCCCGGGGACACCCCTGGGTGGCTATGGCTACACCTTC.

This clonotype was observed a few times. The chain recombines TRBV6-2 or TRBV6-3 with TRBJ1-4, with D possibly TRBD1 on 5 matching bases. The germline V gene encodes CDR1 MNHEY and CDR2 SVGEGT. Trimming left V 7 bases short and J 7 bases short, with 19 bases between. The CDR3 is made up of 15 amino acids. CDR3 residues: CASTSGLSSGEKLFF. The CDR3 DNA reads as TGTGCCAGCACCTCGGGACTGTCCTCGGGTGAAAAACTGTTTTTT.

The sample holds a few counts of this clonotype. The CDR3 protein is CSARLATGRGIEQPQHF. The CDR3 bases are TGCAGTGCTAGATTAGCGACAGGGCGAGGCATTGAACAGCCCCAGCATTTT. The V and J genes are TRBV20-1 and TRBJ1-5, with 7 bases matching TRBD1. V shed 2 bases, J shed 7 bases, and the junction held 17 bases outside the gene matches. The germline V gene encodes CDR1 DFQATT and CDR2 SNEGSKA (reference sequence). The CDR3 is 17 residues long.

The CDR3, as DNA: TGCGCCAGCCGCCTTCGGCCCCAGCATTTT. The encoded protein is CASRLRPQHF. V gene TRBV5-1 combines with J gene TRBJ1-5; D ambiguous. Looked up from germline, CDR1 is SGHRS and CDR2 is YFSETQ. The CDR3 has 10 amino acids. Trimming shortened V by 7 bases and J by 9 bases, and 8 bases separated the two germline ends.

This clonotype was detected only once. This chain uses TRBV11-3 with TRBJ2-7; perhaps TRBD2 as D (5 bases). Looked up from germline, CDR1 is SGHNT and CDR2 is YENEEA. The CDR3 spans 13 residues. V was cut by 1 base and J by 6 bases, with 10 bases left in between. CDR3 DNA sequence: TGTGCCAGCAGCTTAGTAGGTACTAGCGAGCAGTACTTC. As protein: CASSLVGTSEQYF.

The chain has TRBV12-3 or TRBV12-4 and TRBJ2-5, with 7 bases matching TRBD1. Trimming took 5 bases from V and 1 from J; bases not matched to a gene: 7. CDR3 length: 15 residues. The CDR3 is CASSPTGQFQETQYF. The CDR3 coding sequence is TGTGCCAGCAGTCCAACGGGACAGTTCCAAGAGACCCAGTACTTC.

As regards this clonotype: A read error may produce the germline difference seen at one junction end. The chain joins TRBV7-8 to TRBJ2-7, with a possible D match to TRBD2 (5 bases). The CDR3 is 12 amino acids. Germline assignment: CDR1 SGHVS and CDR2 FQNEAQ. The chain's CDR3 is CASSFEGVGLHF. The DNA for the CDR3 is TGTGCCAGCAGCTTCGAGGGTGTCGGGCTACACTTC.

CDR3 region: CASSIFGTGETNEQFF. The CDR3 DNA is TGTGCCAGTAGTATTTTTGGGACAGGGGAAACCAATGAGCAGTTCTTC. This rearrangement joins TRBV19 to TRBJ2-1; 10 nucleotides align to TRBD1. The CDR3 has 16 residues. V shed 3 bases, J shed 6 bases, and the junction held 8 bases outside the gene matches. The V gene's germline CDR1 is LNHDA and CDR2 SQIVND (reference sequence).

This clonotype showed up just a few times. The chain joins TRBV7-9 to TRBJ2-3; TRBD2 is a possible D gene (7 bases). Trimming left V 3 bases short and J 6 bases short, with 16 bases between. Germline values: CDR1 SEHNR, CDR2 FQNEAQ (reference sequence). CDR3 length: 15 amino acids. The CDR3 coding sequence is TGTGCCAGCAGCTTGTTTACGGGGGGCGATGATACGCAGTATTTT. Translated: CASSLFTGGDDTQYF.

J is TRBJ2-5 and V is TRBV7-9; tentative D call: TRBD1 (5 bases). Trimming took 5 bases from V and 0 from J, leaving 10 bases between them. Germline lookup yields CDR1 SEHNR and CDR2 FQNEAQ (reference sequence). There are 14 residues in the CDR3. The CDR3 is CASSLDTYQETQYF. CDR3 nucleotides: TGTGCCAGCAGCCTGGACACGTACCAAGAGACCCAGTACTTC.

The genes are TRBV7-9 and TRBJ2-1; 8 bases agree with TRBD1. The CDR3 is 15 residues long. Germline trimming cut 4 bases from V and 4 bases from J; bases unmatched to any gene: 6. Germline V CDR1 and CDR2: SEHNR, FQNEAQ (reference sequence). CDR3 sequence reads: CASSSEDRAYNEQFF. CDR3 DNA sequence: TGTGCCAGCAGCTCTGAGGACAGGGCTTACAATGAGCAGTTCTTC.

The chain joins TRBV4-1 to TRBJ2-7; 7 bases agree with TRBD2. J lost 0 bases, V lost 5 bases, and 13 bases had no gene match. Looked up from germline, CDR1 is MGHRA and CDR2 is YSYEKL. This CDR3 contains 17 residues. This CDR3 reads CASSSQQAGTNSYEQYF. DNA of the CDR3: TGCGCCAGCAGCTCCCAACAAGCCGGGACTAACTCCTACGAGCAGTACTTC.

The chain links TRBV6-1 to TRBJ2-5; D unclear. Germline assignment: CDR1 MNHNS and CDR2 SASEGT. The CDR3 is 14 amino acids. V lost 1 base and J 1 base, leaving 7 bases between the germline ends. The DNA of the CDR3 is TGTGCCAGCAGTGAAGGCATAGCCCAAGAGACCCAGTACTTC. It specifies CASSEGIAQETQYF.

This clonotype turned up a few times. The chain couples TRBV7-9 to TRBJ2-1; 14 positions match TRBD2. The CDR3 is 14 amino acids. Unmatched junction bases numbered 3, after V lost 8 bases and J lost 6 bases. Germline CDR1 is SEHNR and CDR2 is FQNEAQ (reference sequence). Here the CDR3 reads CASGGTSGGNEQFF. CDR3 nucleotide sequence: TGTGCCAGCGGAGGGACTAGCGGGGGCAATGAGCAGTTCTTC.

The V gene is TRBV12-3 or TRBV12-4, the J gene TRBJ1-3; maybe TRBD1 (5 bases). The CDR3 totals 17 residues. V lost 3 bases and J lost 7, with 22 bases in between. DNA of the CDR3: TGTGCCAGCAGTTTCCCCCTGACGACAGTACTAGGGAACACCATATATTTT. Translation gives CASSFPLTTVLGNTIYF.

Comment on this clonotype: Germline and junction disagree at one end, which may indicate a read error. CDR3 coding DNA: TGTGCCAGCAGCCTAACAGGGGGTGGAAACACCATATATTTT. Translated, it gives CASSLTGGGNTIYF. V and J are TRBV7-3 and TRBJ1-3; 8 bases fit TRBD1. The CDR3 runs 14 residues. CDR1 and CDR2 from the germline V gene are SGHTA and FQGTGA.

The rearrangement joins TRBV9 to TRBJ2-2; perhaps TRBD1 as D (6 bases). CDR1 is SGDLS, CDR2 YYNGEE, per germline. The CDR3 is 14 amino acids. The germline V and J ends were trimmed by 1 base and 6 bases, with 10 bases remaining between them. In nucleotides, the CDR3 is TGTGCCAGCAGCGTAACAGGGTTAGCCGGGGAGCTGTTTTTT. Encoded protein: CASSVTGLAGELFF.

This clonotype was seen a handful of times. The chain links TRBV16 to TRBJ1-1, with D hard to call. This CDR3 has 12 residues. Germline CDR1 is KGHSY and CDR2 is FQNENV. V was shortened by 4 bases and J by 4 bases, with 7 bases between the two germline ends. This chain's CDR3 is CASSPYSTEAFF. DNA for the CDR3: TGTGCCAGCAGCCCATATTCCACTGAAGCTTTCTTT.

This clonotype was counted between two and nine times. J is TRBJ1-1 and V is TRBV20-1; D ambiguous. V dropped 0 bases and J dropped 2 bases, with 13 bases sitting between them. The germline CDR1 and CDR2 sequences are DFQATT and SNEGSKA (reference sequence). The CDR3 covers 15 residues. The CDR3 nucleotides are TGCAGTGCTAGAGATGGCGGCGGGTTTAACACTGAAGCTTTCTTT. Its protein is CSARDGGGFNTEAFF.

The chain is built from TRBV7-2 and TRBJ2-5; tentatively, D is TRBD1 or TRBD2 (5 bases each). Germline V CDR1 and CDR2: SGHTA, FQGNSA. V lost 5 bases and J lost 1, with 11 bases in between. CDR3 size: 14 residues. The CDR3 loop reads CASSPRGLQETQYF. The CDR3, as DNA: TGTGCCAGCAGCCCCCGGGGCCTCCAAGAGACCCAGTACTTC.

The J gene is TRBJ2-6, the V gene TRBV5-4; 9 positions agree with TRBD2. Germline CDR1 reads SGHNT; CDR2 reads YYREEE (reference sequence). The ends lost 4 bases at V and 3 bases at J; junction bases unmatched: 8. The CDR3 contains 17 residues. The CDR3 DNA follows: TGTGCCAGCAGCACCAAGCGGGAGGCAGGTGGGGCCAACGTCCTGACTTTC. It codes for CASSTKREAGGANVLTF.